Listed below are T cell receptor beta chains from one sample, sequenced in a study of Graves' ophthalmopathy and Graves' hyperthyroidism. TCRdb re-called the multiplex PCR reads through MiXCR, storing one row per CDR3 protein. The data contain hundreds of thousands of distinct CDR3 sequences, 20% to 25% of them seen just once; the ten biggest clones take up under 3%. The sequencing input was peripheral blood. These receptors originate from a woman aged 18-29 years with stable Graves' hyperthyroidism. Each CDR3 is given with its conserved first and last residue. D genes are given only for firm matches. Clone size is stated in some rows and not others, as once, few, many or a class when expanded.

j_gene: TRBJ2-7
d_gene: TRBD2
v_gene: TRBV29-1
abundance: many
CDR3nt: TGCAGCGTTGAAGATCATGAGACTAGCAACGTGCAGTACTTC
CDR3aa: CSVEDHETSNVQYF

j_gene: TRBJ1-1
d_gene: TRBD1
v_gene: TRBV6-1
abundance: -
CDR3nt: TGTGCCAGCACCACAGGGGCCCCGAACACTGAAGCTTTCTTT
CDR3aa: CASTTGAPNTEAFF

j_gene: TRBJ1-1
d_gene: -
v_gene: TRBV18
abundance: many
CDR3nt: TGTGCCAGCTCCCCATCAGAAGGGGCGATCACTGAAGCTTTCTTT
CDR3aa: CASSPSEGAITEAFF

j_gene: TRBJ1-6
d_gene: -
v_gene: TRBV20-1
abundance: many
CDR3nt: TGCAGTGCTAGAGAGGCGCAGGGGAGGGGTTCACCCCTCCACTTT
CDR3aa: CSAREAQGRGSPLHF

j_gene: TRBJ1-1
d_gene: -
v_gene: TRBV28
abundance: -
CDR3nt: TGTGCCAGCAGAAGACCTGCTTCAGGAGGTTGGAACACTGAAGCTTTCTTT
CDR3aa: CASRRPASGGWNTEAFF

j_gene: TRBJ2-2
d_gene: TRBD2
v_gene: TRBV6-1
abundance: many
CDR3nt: TGTGCCAGTGCGCCTAGCGGGACGAACACCGGGGAGCTGTTTTTT
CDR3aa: CASAPSGTNTGELFF

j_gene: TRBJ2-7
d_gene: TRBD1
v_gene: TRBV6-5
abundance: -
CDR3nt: TGTGCCAGCAGTTACCGGGACAGAGCCTCCTACGAGCAGTACTTC
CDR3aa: CASSYRDRASYEQYF

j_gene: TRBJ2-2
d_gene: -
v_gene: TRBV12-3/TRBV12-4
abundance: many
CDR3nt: TGTGCCAGCAGGGACACCTACGGGGAGCTGTTTTTT
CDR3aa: CASRDTYGELFF

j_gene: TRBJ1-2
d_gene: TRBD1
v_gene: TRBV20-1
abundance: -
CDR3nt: TGCAGTGCCAGAACGGGACAGGGAAACTATGGCTACACCTTC
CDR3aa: CSARTGQGNYGYTF

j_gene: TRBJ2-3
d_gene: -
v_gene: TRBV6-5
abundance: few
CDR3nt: TGTGCCAGCAGTTCCCCGATCACAGATACGCAGTATTTT
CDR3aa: CASSSPITDTQYF

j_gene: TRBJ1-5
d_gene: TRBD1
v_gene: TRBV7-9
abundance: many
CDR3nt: TGTGCCAGCACGACAGGGGCTCAGCCCCAGCATTTT
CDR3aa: CASTTGAQPQHF

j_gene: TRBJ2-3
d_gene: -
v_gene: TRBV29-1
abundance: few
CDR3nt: TGCAGCGTTGAAGCCCCAGCGGGAGATACGCAGTATTTT
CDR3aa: CSVEAPAGDTQYF

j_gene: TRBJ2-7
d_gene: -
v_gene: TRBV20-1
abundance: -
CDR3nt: TGCAGTGCCAGGACTGGAGGGGGGGCCTACGAGCAGTACTTC
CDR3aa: CSARTGGGAYEQYF

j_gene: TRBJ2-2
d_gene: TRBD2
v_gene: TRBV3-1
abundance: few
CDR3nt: TGTGCCAGCAGCCAGAGTAGCGGGAGAAAGGGCACCGGGGAGCTGTTTTTT
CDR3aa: CASSQSSGRKGTGELFF

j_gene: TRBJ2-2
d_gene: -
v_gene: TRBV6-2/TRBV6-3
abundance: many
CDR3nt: TGTGCCAGCAGTTACCAGGACGGGCACACCGGGGAGCTGTTTTTT
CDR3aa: CASSYQDGHTGELFF

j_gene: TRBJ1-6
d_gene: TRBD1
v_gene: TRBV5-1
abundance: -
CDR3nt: TGCGCCAGCAGCTTAGCCGGGACAGGGAGATCCACCCTCCACTTT
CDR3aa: CASSLAGTGRSTLHF